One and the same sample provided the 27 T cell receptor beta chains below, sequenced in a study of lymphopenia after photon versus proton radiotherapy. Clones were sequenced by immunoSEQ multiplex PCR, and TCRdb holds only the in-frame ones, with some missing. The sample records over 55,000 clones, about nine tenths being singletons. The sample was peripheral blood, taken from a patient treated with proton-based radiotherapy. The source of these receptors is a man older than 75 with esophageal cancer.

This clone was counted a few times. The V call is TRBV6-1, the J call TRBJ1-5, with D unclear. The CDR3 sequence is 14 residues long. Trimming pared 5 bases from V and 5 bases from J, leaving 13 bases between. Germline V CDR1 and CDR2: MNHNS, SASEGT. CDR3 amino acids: CASSRRTVDQPQHF. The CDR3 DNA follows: TGTGCCAGCAGTAGGAGGACTGTCGATCAGCCCCAGCATTTT.

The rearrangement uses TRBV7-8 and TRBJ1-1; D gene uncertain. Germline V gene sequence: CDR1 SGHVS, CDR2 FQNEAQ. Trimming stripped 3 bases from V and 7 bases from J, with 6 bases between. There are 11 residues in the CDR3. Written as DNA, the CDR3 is TGTGCCAGCAGCTTGTCCGTTGAAGCTTTCTTT. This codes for CASSLSVEAFF. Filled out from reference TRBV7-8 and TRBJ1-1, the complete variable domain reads GAGVSQSPRYKVAKRGQDVALRCDPISGHVSLFWYQQALGQGPEFLTYFQNEAQLDKSGLPSDRFFAERPEGSVSTLKIQRTQQEDSAVYLCASSLSVEAFFGQGTRLTVV.

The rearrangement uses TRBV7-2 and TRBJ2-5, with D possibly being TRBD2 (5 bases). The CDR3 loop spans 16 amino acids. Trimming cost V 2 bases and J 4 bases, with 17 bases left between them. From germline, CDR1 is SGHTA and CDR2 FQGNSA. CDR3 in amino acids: CASSLRAGDIPETQYF. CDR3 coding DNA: TGTGCCAGCAGCTTAAGGGCGGGCGACATTCCAGAGACCCAGTACTTC.

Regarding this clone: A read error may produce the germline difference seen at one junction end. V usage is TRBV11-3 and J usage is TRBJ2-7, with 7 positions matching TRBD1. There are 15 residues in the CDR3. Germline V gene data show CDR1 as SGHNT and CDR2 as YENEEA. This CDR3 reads CASSFWDSNLYEQHF. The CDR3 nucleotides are TGTGCCAGCAGCTTCTGGGACAGCAACCTCTACGAGCAGCACTTC.

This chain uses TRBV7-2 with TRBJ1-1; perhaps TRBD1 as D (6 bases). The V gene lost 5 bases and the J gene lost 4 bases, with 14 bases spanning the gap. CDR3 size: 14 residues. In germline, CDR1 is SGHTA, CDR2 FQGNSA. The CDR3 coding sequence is TGTGCCAGCAGCCCAAGGAGGGGGACCACTGAAGCTTTCTTT. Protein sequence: CASSPRRGTTEAFF. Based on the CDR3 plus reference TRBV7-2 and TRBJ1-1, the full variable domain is GAGVSQSPSNKVTEKGKDVELRCDPISGHTALYWYRQSLGQGLEFLIYFQGNSAPDKSGLPSDRFSAERTGGSVSTLTIQRTQQEDSAVYLCASSPRRGTTEAFFGQGTRLTVV.

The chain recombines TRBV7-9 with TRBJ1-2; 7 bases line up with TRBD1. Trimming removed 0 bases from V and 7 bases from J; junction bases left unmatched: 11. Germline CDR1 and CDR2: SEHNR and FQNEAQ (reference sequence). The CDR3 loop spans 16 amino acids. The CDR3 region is CASSLAGTEAAGGYTF. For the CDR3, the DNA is TGTGCCAGCAGCTTAGCAGGGACAGAGGCGGCGGGTGGCTACACCTTC.

The CDR3 spells CASSARYLGGETQYF. CDR3 bases: TGTGCCAGCAGTGCAAGGTACTTAGGAGGGGAGACCCAGTACTTC. V gene TRBV25-1 combines with J gene TRBJ2-5; tentative D call: TRBD2 (6 bases). V dropped 4 bases and J dropped 5 bases, with 17 bases sitting between them. There are 15 residues in the CDR3. Germline-derived CDR1 and CDR2 are MGHDK and SYGVNS. Complete variable domain (other parts from reference TRBV25-1 and TRBJ2-5): EADIYQTPRYLVIGTGKKITLECSQTMGHDKMYWYQQDPGMELHLIHYSYGVNSTEKGDLSSESTVSRIRTEHFPLTLESARPSHTSQYLCASSARYLGGETQYFGPGTRLLVL.

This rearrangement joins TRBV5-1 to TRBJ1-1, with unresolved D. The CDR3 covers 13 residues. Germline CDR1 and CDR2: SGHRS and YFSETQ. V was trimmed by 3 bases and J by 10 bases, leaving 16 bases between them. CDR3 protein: CASSSQSAALAFF. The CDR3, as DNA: TGCGCCAGCAGCTCCCAGTCCGCCGCTTTAGCTTTCTTT.

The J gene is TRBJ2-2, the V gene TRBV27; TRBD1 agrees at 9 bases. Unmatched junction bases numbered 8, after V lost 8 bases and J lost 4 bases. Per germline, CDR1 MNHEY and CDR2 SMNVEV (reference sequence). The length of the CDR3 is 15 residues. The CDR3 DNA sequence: TGTGCCAGCCGGCTGGCGGACAGGGGCACCGGGGAGCTGTTTTTT. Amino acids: CASRLADRGTGELFF.

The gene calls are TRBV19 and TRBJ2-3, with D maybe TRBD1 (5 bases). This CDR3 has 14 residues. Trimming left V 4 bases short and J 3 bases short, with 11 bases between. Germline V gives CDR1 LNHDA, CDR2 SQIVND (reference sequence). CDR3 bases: TGTGCCAGTAGTAGTGGGGCGACGACAGATACGCAGTATTTT. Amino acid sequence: CASSSGATTDTQYF. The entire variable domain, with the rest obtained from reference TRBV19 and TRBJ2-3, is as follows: DGGITQSPKYLFRKEGQNVTLSCEQNLNHDAMYWYRQDPGQGLRLIYYSQIVNDFQKGDIAEGYSVSREKKESFPLTVTSAQKNPTAFYLCASSSGATTDTQYFGPGTRLTVL.

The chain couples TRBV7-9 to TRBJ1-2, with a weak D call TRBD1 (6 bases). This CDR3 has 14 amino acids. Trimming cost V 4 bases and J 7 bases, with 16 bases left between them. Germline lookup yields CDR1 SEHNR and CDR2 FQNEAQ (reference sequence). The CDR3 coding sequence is TGTGCCAGCAGCTCTTATCTACAGGGAGGTGGCTACACCTTC. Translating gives CASSSYLQGGGYTF.

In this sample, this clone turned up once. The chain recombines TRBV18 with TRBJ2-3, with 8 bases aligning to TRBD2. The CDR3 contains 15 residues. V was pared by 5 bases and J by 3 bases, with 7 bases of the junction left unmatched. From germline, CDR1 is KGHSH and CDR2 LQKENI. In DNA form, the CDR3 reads TGTGCCAGCTCAAAGGGACTAGAGGTAACAGATACGCAGTATTTT. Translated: CASSKGLEVTDTQYF.

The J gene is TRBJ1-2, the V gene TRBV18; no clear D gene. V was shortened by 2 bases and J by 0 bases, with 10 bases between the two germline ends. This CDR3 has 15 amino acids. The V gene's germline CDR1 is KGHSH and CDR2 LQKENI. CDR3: CASSPESLSNYGYTF. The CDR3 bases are TGTGCCAGCTCACCAGAGTCACTATCTAACTATGGCTACACCTTC. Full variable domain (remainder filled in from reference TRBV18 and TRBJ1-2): NAGVMQNPRHLVRRRGQEARLRCSPMKGHSHVYWYRQLPEEGLKFMVYLQKENIIDESGMPKERFSAEFPKEGPSILRIQQVVRGDSAAYFCASSPESLSNYGYTFGSGTRLTVV.

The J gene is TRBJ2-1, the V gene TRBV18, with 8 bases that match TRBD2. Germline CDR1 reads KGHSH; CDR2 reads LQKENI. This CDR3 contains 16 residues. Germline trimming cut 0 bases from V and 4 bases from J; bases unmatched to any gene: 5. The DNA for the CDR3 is TGTGCCAGCTCACCACCGGCGGGGGGTCGGTACAATGAGCAGTTCTTC. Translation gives CASSPPAGGRYNEQFF.

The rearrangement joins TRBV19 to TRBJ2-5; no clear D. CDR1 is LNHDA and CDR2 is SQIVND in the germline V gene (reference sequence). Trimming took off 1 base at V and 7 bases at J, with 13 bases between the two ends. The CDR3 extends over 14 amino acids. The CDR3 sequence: CASSIGPSPGTQYF. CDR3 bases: TGTGCCAGTAGTATAGGGCCATCCCCGGGGACCCAGTACTTC.

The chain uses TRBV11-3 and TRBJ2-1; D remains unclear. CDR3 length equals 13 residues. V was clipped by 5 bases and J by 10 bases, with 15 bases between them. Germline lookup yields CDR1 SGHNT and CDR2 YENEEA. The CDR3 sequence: CASSAPSVSEQFF. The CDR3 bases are TGTGCCAGCAGCGCCCCGTCGGTATCAGAGCAGTTCTTC.

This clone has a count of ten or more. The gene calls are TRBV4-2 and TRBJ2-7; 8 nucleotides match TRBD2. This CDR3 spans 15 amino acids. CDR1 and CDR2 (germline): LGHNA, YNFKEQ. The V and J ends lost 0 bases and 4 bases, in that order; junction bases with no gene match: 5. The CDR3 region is CASSQEGSSGYEQYF. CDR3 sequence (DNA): TGTGCCAGCAGCCAAGAAGGATCTAGCGGGTACGAGCAGTACTTC.

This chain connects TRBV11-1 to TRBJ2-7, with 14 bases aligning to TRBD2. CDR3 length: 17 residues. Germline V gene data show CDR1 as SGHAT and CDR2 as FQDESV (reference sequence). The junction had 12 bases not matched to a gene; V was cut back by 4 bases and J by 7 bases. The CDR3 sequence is CASSSLGLAGALGEQYF. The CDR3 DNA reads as TGTGCCAGCAGCTCCTTGGGACTAGCGGGGGCCCTAGGGGAGCAGTACTTC.

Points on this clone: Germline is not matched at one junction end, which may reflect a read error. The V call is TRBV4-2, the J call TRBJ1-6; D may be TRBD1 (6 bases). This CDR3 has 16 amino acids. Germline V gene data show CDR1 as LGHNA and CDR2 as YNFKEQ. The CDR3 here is CASRQESGDGRSPLHF. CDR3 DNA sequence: TGTGCCAGCAGGCAAGAATCAGGGGATGGGAGATCACCCCTCCACTTT.

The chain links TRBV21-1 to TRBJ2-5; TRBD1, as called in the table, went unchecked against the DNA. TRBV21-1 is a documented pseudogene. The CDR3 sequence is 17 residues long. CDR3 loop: CASSTWRQAPPQETQYF. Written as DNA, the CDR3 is TGTGCCAGCAGCACCTGGAGACAGGCGCCCCCTCAAGAGACCCAGTACTTC.

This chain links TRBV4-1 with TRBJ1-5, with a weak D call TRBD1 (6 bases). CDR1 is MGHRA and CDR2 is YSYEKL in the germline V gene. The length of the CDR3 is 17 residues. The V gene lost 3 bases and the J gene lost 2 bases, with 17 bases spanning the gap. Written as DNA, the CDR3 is TGCGCCAGCAGCCAGGGGGAGGGGGGTGAGGGCAATCAGCCCCAGCATTTT. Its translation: CASSQGEGGEGNQPQHF.

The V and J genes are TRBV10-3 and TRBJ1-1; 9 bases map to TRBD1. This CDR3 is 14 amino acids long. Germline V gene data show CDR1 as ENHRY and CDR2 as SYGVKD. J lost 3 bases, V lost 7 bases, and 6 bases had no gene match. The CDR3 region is CAIMGTGKYTEAFF. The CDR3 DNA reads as TGTGCCATCATGGGGACAGGGAAGTACACTGAAGCTTTCTTT.

CDR3 in DNA: TGCGCCAGCAGCCTTAGGACAGGGGGAGTTGGGGCCAACGTCCTGACTTTC. Protein sequence: CASSLRTGGVGANVLTF. This chain connects TRBV5-1 to TRBJ2-6; TRBD1 aligns across 10 bases. The CDR3 extends over 17 amino acids. CDR1 SGHRS and CDR2 YFSETQ come from the germline V gene. V shed 4 bases and J 3 bases; nucleotides not matched to a gene: 7. The entire variable domain, with the rest obtained from reference TRBV5-1 and TRBJ2-6, is as follows: KAGVTQTPRYLIKTRGQQVTLSCSPISGHRSVSWYQQTPGQGLQFLFEYFSETQRNKGNFPGRFSGRQFSNSRSEMNVSTLELGDSALYLCASSLRTGGVGANVLTFGAGSRLTVL.

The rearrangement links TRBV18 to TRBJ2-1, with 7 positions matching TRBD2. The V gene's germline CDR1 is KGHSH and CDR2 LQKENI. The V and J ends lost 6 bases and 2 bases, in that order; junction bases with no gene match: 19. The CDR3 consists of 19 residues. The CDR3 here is CASSRQGLNGGVTYNEQFF. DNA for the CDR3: TGTGCCAGCTCCCGCCAGGGATTAAATGGGGGGGTGACCTACAATGAGCAGTTCTTC. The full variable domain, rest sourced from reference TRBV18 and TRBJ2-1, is NAGVMQNPRHLVRRRGQEARLRCSPMKGHSHVYWYRQLPEEGLKFMVYLQKENIIDESGMPKERFSAEFPKEGPSILRIQQVVRGDSAAYFCASSRQGLNGGVTYNEQFFGPGTRLTVL.

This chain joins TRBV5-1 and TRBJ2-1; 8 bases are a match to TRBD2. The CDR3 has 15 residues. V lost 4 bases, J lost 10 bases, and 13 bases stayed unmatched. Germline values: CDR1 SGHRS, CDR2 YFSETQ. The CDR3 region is CASSNAGTRAEEQFF. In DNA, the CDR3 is TGCGCCAGCAGCAACGCCGGGACTAGGGCCGAAGAGCAGTTCTTC. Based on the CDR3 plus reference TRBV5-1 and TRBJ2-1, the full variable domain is KAGVTQTPRYLIKTRGQQVTLSCSPISGHRSVSWYQQTPGQGLQFLFEYFSETQRNKGNFPGRFSGRQFSNSRSEMNVSTLELGDSALYLCASSNAGTRAEEQFFGPGTRLTVL.

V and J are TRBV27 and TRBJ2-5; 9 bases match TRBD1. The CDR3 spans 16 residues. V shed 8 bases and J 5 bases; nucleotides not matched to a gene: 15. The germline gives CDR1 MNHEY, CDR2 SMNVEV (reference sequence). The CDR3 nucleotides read TGTGCCAGCGGAGCCGGGACAGGGAGGTTTCAGGAGACCCAGTACTTC. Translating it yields CASGAGTGRFQETQYF.

The CDR3 coding sequence is TGCGCCAGCAGCTTTGACAGGGGCCTGCGTGGGGCCAACGTCCTGACTTTC. It specifies CASSFDRGLRGANVLTF. The chain uses TRBV5-1 and TRBJ2-6; 8 bases match TRBD1. The CDR3 loop spans 17 amino acids. V shed 2 bases, J shed 3 bases, and the junction held 7 bases outside the gene matches. Germline V gives CDR1 SGHRS, CDR2 YFSETQ.